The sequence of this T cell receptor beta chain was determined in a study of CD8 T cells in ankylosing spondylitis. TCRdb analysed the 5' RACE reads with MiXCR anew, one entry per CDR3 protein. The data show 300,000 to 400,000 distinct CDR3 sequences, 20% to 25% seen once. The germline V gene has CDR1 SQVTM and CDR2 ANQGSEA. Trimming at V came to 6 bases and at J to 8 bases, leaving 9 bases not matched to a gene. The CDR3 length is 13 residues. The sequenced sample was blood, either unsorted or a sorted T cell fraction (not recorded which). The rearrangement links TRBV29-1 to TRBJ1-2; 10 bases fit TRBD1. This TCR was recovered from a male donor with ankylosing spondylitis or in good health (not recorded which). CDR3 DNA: TGCAGCGTGGGGACAGGGGATAGAGGAGGCTACACCTTC. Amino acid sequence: CSVGTGDRGGYTF.